A selection of T cell receptor beta chains follows, all from one sample in a study of T cells of healthy individuals. In TCRdb, the 5' RACE reads were re-called with MiXCR into one record per CDR3 protein. This sample yields about 96,000 distinct CDR3 sequences, of which about 16% are seen a single time; 6% to 8% belongs to the top ten. All receptors derive from a human donor in good health. The CDR3 runs from the conserved cysteine through the conserved F or W. D genes are given only for firm matches. Some rows have no size entry. The others give once, few or many, or a class for an expanded clone.

clone_size j_call d_call v_call cdr3_aa cdr3_nt
few TRBJ2-3 . TRBV4-2 CASSQGSSFNTQYF TGTGCCAGCAGCCAGGGCTCGTCTTTTAATACGCAGTATTTT
. TRBJ1-1 . TRBV10-3 CAISESEGSSNTEAFF TGTGCCATCAGTGAGTCGGAGGGGAGTTCCAACACTGAAGCTTTCTTT
few TRBJ1-6 TRBD1 TRBV7-2 CASSLTDRAPLHF TGTGCCAGCAGCTTAACCGACAGGGCTCCCCTCCACTTT
. TRBJ1-4 . TRBV2 CASTRTEVSEKLFF TGTGCCAGCACCAGGACTGAAGTCTCTGAAAAACTGTTTTTT
. TRBJ2-7 TRBD1 TRBV27 CASSVDTGGEGEQYF TGTGCCAGCAGTGTAGATACAGGGGGCGAGGGGGAGCAGTACTTC
few TRBJ2-2 . TRBV7-4 CASSLGTANTGELFF TGTGCCAGCAGCTTAGGGACAGCGAACACCGGGGAGCTGTTTTTT
many TRBJ2-5 . TRBV27 CASSLWGTGETQYF TGTGCCAGCAGTTTATGGGGGACGGGAGAGACCCAGTACTTC
many TRBJ2-5 . TRBV5-4 CASSSEGSLKVETQYF TGTGCCAGCAGCTCTGAGGGCTCTTTAAAGGTGGAGACCCAGTACTTC
. TRBJ2-1 TRBD2 TRBV7-2 CASSPGGGTSGQQFF TGTGCCAGCAGCCCTGGGGGGGGGACTAGCGGGCAGCAGTTCTTC
. TRBJ2-1 TRBD2 TRBV7-8 CASSRRWGRDEQFF TGTGCCAGCAGCCGACGATGGGGGAGGGATGAGCAGTTCTTC
. TRBJ1-6 . TRBV20-1 CSARDARLGGNSPLHF TGCAGTGCTAGAGATGCCCGGCTTGGCGGAAATTCACCCCTCCACTTT
many TRBJ2-2 . TRBV21-1 CASSKEAPGNLTGELFF TGTGCCAGCAGCAAAGAGGCTCCAGGGAACCTCACCGGGGAGCTGTTTTTT
few TRBJ2-7 . TRBV20-1 CSVGSGESYEQYF TGCAGTGTGGGGAGCGGAGAATCCTACGAGCAGTACTTC
many TRBJ1-1 . TRBV6-1 CASSEGRVLEAFF TGTGCCAGCAGTGAAGGCAGGGTTTTGGAAGCTTTCTTT
few TRBJ2-6 . TRBV6-1 CASSDNSGANVLTF TGTGCCAGCAGTGACAACTCTGGGGCCAACGTCCTGACTTTC
many TRBJ2-7 . TRBV7-6 CASSPGGFSYEQYF TGTGCCAGCAGTCCAGGGGGGTTCTCCTACGAGCAGTACTTC
. TRBJ1-2 . TRBV2 CASSQDRRSSYTF TGTGCCAGCAGCCAAGACAGGCGTAGCAGCTACACCTTC
few TRBJ2-1 TRBD2 TRBV20-1 CSARDGIAGYNEQFF TGCAGTGCTAGAGATGGGATAGCGGGGTACAATGAGCAGTTCTTC
. TRBJ1-6 . TRBV6-6 CASTWSSYNSPLHF TGTGCCAGCACCTGGAGCTCCTATAATTCACCCCTCCACTTT
. TRBJ1-1 . TRBV28 CASGSLGKAFF TGTGCCAGCGGGTCGCTGGGGAAAGCTTTCTTT
. TRBJ2-5 . TRBV20-1 CSARLTGTTYQETQYF TGCAGTGCTAGGTTGACGGGGACAACGTACCAAGAGACCCAGTACTTC
few TRBJ2-3 TRBD2 TRBV20-1 CSALLAGGTDTQYF TGCAGTGCCCTTCTAGCGGGGGGCACAGATACGCAGTATTTT
many TRBJ1-5 TRBD1 TRBV28 CASSAPQGASNQPQHF TGTGCCAGCAGTGCACCGCAGGGGGCTAGCAATCAGCCCCAGCATTTT
. TRBJ1-1 TRBD1 TRBV6-2/TRBV6-3 CASSYQGAEAFF TGTGCCAGCAGTTATCAGGGGGCTGAAGCTTTCTTT
many TRBJ2-5 . TRBV4-3 CASSQDPGETQYF TGCGCCAGCAGCCAAGATCCCGGGGAGACCCAGTACTTC
. TRBJ1-2 . TRBV20-1 CSASLGGSPSNYGYTF TGCAGTGCTAGCCTCGGGGGGTCCCCATCTAACTATGGCTACACCTTC
. TRBJ2-5 . TRBV4-1 CASSQDGWKTQYF TGCGCCAGCAGCCAAGATGGGTGGAAGACCCAGTACTTC
. TRBJ2-4 . TRBV5-6 CASSLIRGDIQYF TGTGCCAGCAGCTTGATCAGAGGCGACATTCAGTACTTC
. TRBJ1-2 . TRBV29-1 CSVEDRGRTF TGCAGCGTTGAAGATCGAGGGAGAACCTTC
few TRBJ2-7 . TRBV5-1 CASSGGRRTYEQYF TGCGCCAGCAGCGGGGGACGGCGAACCTACGAGCAGTACTTC
few TRBJ1-5 TRBD1 TRBV19 CASRPSRDRVQPQHF TGTGCCAGTAGACCATCCCGGGACAGGGTTCAGCCCCAGCATTTT